This T cell receptor (beta chain) was retrieved from a study of T cells in women clearing cervical HPV infection. The assay was immunoSEQ multiplex PCR, and TCRdb's table has in-frame clones only and misses some. The sample totals approximately 37,000 clones; its top ten clones hold 4.5% to 6%. Per germline, CDR1 MNHEY and CDR2 SMNVEV (reference sequence). The CDR3 contains 15 residues. The ends were cut back, 3 bases at V and 5 bases at J, with 16 bases in the middle. Regarding this clone: The read terminates 3 residues before the CDR3 end, so the remaining end is supplied by the germline J gene.

The sample consisted of blood buffy coat. This TCR derives from a woman between 18 and 69 years old with a cervical HPV16 infection that either progressed to CIN3+ or cleared (not recorded which). The chain has TRBV27 and TRBJ2-5; D is possibly TRBD1 (6 bases). CDR3 protein: CASSFRGGGHETQYF. CDR3 DNA (partial): TGTGCCAGCAGTTTCAGGGGCGGTGGACATGAGACC.